This T cell receptor (beta chain) is from a study of CD8 T cells in ankylosing spondylitis. A single record per CDR3 protein comes from TCRdb applying MiXCR to the 5' RACE reads. The sample lists 450,000 to 550,000 distinct CDR3 sequences, 5.3% occurring once. V lost 8 bases and J lost 7, with 11 bases in between. Germline CDR1 DFQATT, CDR2 SNEGSKA (reference sequence). This CDR3 has 10 amino acids. This clonotype has a count of ten or more. No antigen is known for it. The study's findings and limits: Characteristic, it appeared, of ankylosing spondylitis blood was a TCR beta motif of fewer than 10 highly homologous variants.

The sequence came from a male donor with ankylosing spondylitis. The chain recombines TRBV20-1 with TRBJ1-1; D is unresolved. Sample: blood, either unsorted or a sorted T cell fraction (not recorded which). The CDR3 region is CSFGPVEAFF. CDR3 coding DNA: TGCAGTTTCGGACCAGTTGAAGCTTTCTTT.